This is a list of T cell receptor beta chains from one sample in a study of T cell repertoires in cytomegalovirus infection. TCRdb passed the reads through MiXCR, listing each CDR3 protein once. This sample has approximately 100,000 distinct CDR3 sequences, with less than 25% found just once. The sequenced sample was CD8+ T cells from PBMCs. The receptor set was obtained from a human donor in good health (CMV status not recorded). Some clones in this sample may be carry-over from other donors' samples. CDR3s include the opening cysteine and the closing phenylalanine or tryptophan. A D gene is named only where the DNA matches it firmly. Only some rows state a clone size, as once, few, many or a class for expanded clones.

j_gene: TRBJ2-7; abundance: -; v_gene: TRBV7-8; d_gene: -; CDR3aa: CASSTRPDSEQYF; CDR3nt: TGTGCCAGCAGCACCCGCCCCGACAGTGAGCAGTACTTC
j_gene: TRBJ2-5; abundance: few; v_gene: TRBV14; d_gene: -; CDR3aa: CASSQELLVSAETQYF; CDR3nt: TGTGCCAGCAGCCAAGAGCTACTTGTGTCAGCGGAGACCCAGTACTTC
j_gene: TRBJ1-5; abundance: few; v_gene: TRBV12-3/TRBV12-4; d_gene: -; CDR3aa: CASRPPGADQPQHF; CDR3nt: TGTGCCAGCAGACCCCCTGGGGCGGATCAGCCCCAGCATTTT
j_gene: TRBJ2-1; abundance: -; v_gene: TRBV11-1; d_gene: -; CDR3aa: CASSSEDYEQFF; CDR3nt: TGTGCCAGCAGCTCTGAGGACTATGAGCAGTTCTTC
j_gene: TRBJ2-1; abundance: few; v_gene: TRBV6-2/TRBV6-3; d_gene: TRBD2; CDR3aa: CASSLSGGYNEQFF; CDR3nt: TGTGCCAGCAGTCTTAGCGGGGGATACAATGAGCAGTTCTTC
j_gene: TRBJ1-6; abundance: few; v_gene: TRBV11-1; d_gene: -; CDR3aa: CASSPRDTYSPLHF; CDR3nt: TGTGCCAGCAGCCCTCGGGACACATATTCACCCCTCCACTTT
j_gene: TRBJ2-7; abundance: many; v_gene: TRBV7-9; d_gene: -; CDR3aa: CASSPASYEQYF; CDR3nt: TGTGCCAGCAGCCCTGCATCCTACGAGCAGTACTTC
j_gene: TRBJ2-3; abundance: many; v_gene: TRBV7-2; d_gene: -; CDR3aa: CASSLESGGDTQYF; CDR3nt: TGTGCCAGCAGCTTAGAATCAGGAGGAGATACGCAGTATTTT
j_gene: TRBJ2-7; abundance: -; v_gene: TRBV2; d_gene: TRBD1; CDR3aa: CASSETSGTVYSYEQYF; CDR3nt: TGTGCCAGCAGTGAAACCTCCGGGACAGTATACTCCTACGAGCAGTACTTC
j_gene: TRBJ1-1; abundance: many; v_gene: TRBV6-5; d_gene: -; CDR3aa: CASSNQMNTEAFF; CDR3nt: TGTGCCAGCAGCAATCAAATGAACACTGAAGCTTTCTTT
j_gene: TRBJ1-3; abundance: -; v_gene: TRBV20-1; d_gene: TRBD1; CDR3aa: CLPGQGISGNTIYF; CDR3nt: TGCCTCCCTGGACAGGGGATATCTGGAAACACCATATATTTT
j_gene: TRBJ1-5; abundance: few; v_gene: TRBV9; d_gene: -; CDR3aa: CASSVAGGNQPQHF; CDR3nt: TGTGCCAGCAGCGTAGCAGGGGGCAATCAGCCCCAGCATTTT
j_gene: TRBJ2-2; abundance: few; v_gene: TRBV30; d_gene: -; CDR3aa: CAWSDTGTTGELFF; CDR3nt: TGTGCCTGGAGTGACACAGGCACCACCGGGGAGCTGTTTTTT
j_gene: TRBJ2-7; abundance: few; v_gene: TRBV7-9; d_gene: -; CDR3aa: CASSLNDF; CDR3nt: TGTGCCAGCAGCCTAAACGACTTC
j_gene: TRBJ2-3; abundance: many; v_gene: TRBV7-8; d_gene: -; CDR3aa: CASSPYSYPQDTQYF; CDR3nt: TGTGCCAGCAGCCCTTATAGCTATCCCCAAGATACGCAGTATTTT
j_gene: TRBJ2-5; abundance: -; v_gene: TRBV4-3; d_gene: -; CDR3aa: CASSQERAETQYF; CDR3nt: TGCGCCAGCAGCCAAGAAAGGGCGGAGACCCAGTACTTC
j_gene: TRBJ1-2; abundance: many; v_gene: TRBV29-1; d_gene: TRBD1; CDR3aa: CSARTGSYYGYTF; CDR3nt: TGCAGCGCTCGGACAGGGAGTTACTATGGCTACACCTTC
j_gene: TRBJ2-1; abundance: few; v_gene: TRBV27; d_gene: TRBD1; CDR3aa: CASSLSVDRGDEQFF; CDR3nt: TGTGCCAGCAGTTTATCGGTGGACAGGGGTGATGAGCAGTTCTTC
j_gene: TRBJ1-2; abundance: few; v_gene: TRBV5-6; d_gene: -; CDR3aa: CASSLALRDVYGYTF; CDR3nt: TGTGCCAGCAGCTTGGCCCTCAGGGACGTCTATGGCTACACCTTC
j_gene: TRBJ2-5; abundance: many; v_gene: TRBV28; d_gene: -; CDR3aa: CASSPPGVQESGTQYF; CDR3nt: TGTGCCAGCAGTCCGCCCGGGGTACAAGAAAGCGGGACCCAGTACTTC
j_gene: TRBJ1-2; abundance: many; v_gene: TRBV5-1; d_gene: -; CDR3aa: CASSSEESAYGYTF; CDR3nt: TGCGCCAGCAGCTCAGAGGAGTCCGCGTATGGCTACACCTTC
j_gene: TRBJ2-2; abundance: many; v_gene: TRBV7-3; d_gene: -; CDR3aa: CASEEEGRTGELFF; CDR3nt: TGTGCCAGCGAGGAGGAAGGGCGAACCGGGGAGCTGTTTTTT